Listed here are 21 T cell receptor beta chains from one sample, sequenced in a study of regulatory T cells in long-lasting Graves disease. Construction of the TCR beta libraries employed iRepertoire HTBI primers in conjunction with Arm-PCR of CDR3 regions. TCRdb redid the calling of the multiplex PCR reads with MiXCR, one entry per CDR3 protein. The sample includes some 490,000 distinct CDR3 sequences, around 12% of them seen just once. The time point is: newly diagnosed GD, antithyroid drugs for less than 3 months. Isolated PBMC RNA provided the starting material for the TCR library. The same data also contributed to another study, on T cells in Graves' hyperthyroidism and ophthalmopathy.

The starting material was peripheral blood mononuclear cells (PBMCs), obtained at new diagnosis, from a patient treated with antithyroid drugs. All receptors derive from a woman in her thirties with Graves disease.

This clonotype turned up a few times. J is TRBJ1-1 and V is TRBV5-8; 11 bases agree with TRBD1. With 1 base clipped from V and 2 bases from J, the junction kept 10 bases outside the gene matches. This CDR3 is built from 18 residues. Germline CDR1 and CDR2: SGHTS and YDEGEE. As DNA, the CDR3 is TGTGCCAGCAGCTTGAATAAAGGACAGGGGGCGAGAAACACTGAAGCTTTCTTT. Translation: CASSLNKGQGARNTEAFF.

This clonotype has just a few counts. CDR3 in DNA: TGTGCCAGCAGTTACTCGGGGGGCGCGGGGACTGAAGCTTTCTTT. The encoded protein is CASSYSGGAGTEAFF. The gene calls are TRBV6-5 and TRBJ1-1; weak D call: TRBD1 (6 bases). Trimming took 0 bases from V and 5 from J, leaving 13 bases between them. Germline V gives CDR1 MNHEY, CDR2 SVGAGI. The CDR3 is 15 residues long.

This clonotype was recorded many times. The chain carries TRBV4-1 and TRBJ1-2; TRBD1 agrees at 12 bases. This CDR3 comprises 15 residues. Germline CDR1 MGHRA, CDR2 YSYEKL. Trimming at V came to 8 bases and at J to 2 bases, leaving 6 bases not matched to a gene. CDR3 sequence reads: CASRDRGQENYGYTF. Here the CDR3 DNA reads TGCGCCAGCCGGGACAGGGGGCAGGAGAACTATGGCTACACCTTC.

Notes on this clonotype: At one of its ends the junction is not consistent with the germline gene, which may arise from a read error. This rearrangement joins TRBV5-4 to TRBJ2-1; D is perhaps TRBD1 (6 bases). Germline CDR1 and CDR2: SGHNT and YYREEE (reference sequence). CDR3 length equals 14 residues. The CDR3 DNA sequence: TGTGCCAGCAGCTTTTGGGGGCCATACAATGAGCATTTCTTC. It codes for CASSFWGPYNEHFF.

This clonotype was counted a few times. This rearrangement joins TRBV20-1 to TRBJ2-3; 16 nucleotides agree with TRBD2. Germline values: CDR1 DFQATT, CDR2 SNEGSKA (reference sequence). CDR3 length: 15 residues. V was pared by 6 bases and J by 5 bases, with 5 bases of the junction left unmatched. The DNA of the CDR3 is TGCAGTGCGGCCGGGACTAGCGGGAGGGTAGATACGCAGTATTTT. This sequence encodes CSAAGTSGRVDTQYF.

This clonotype was picked up many times. The chain links TRBV28 to TRBJ2-3; D is perhaps TRBD1 (6 bases). The V end was cut by 2 bases, the J end by 0 bases, with 9 bases between. CDR1 and CDR2 (germline): MDHEN, SYDVKM. The CDR3 has 15 residues. This CDR3 is CASSLRTASTDTQYF. The DNA of the CDR3 is TGTGCCAGCAGTTTAAGGACAGCTAGCACAGATACGCAGTATTTT. The complete variable domain, with remaining parts taken from reference TRBV28 and TRBJ2-3, reads DVKVTQSSRYLVKRTGEKVFLECVQDMDHENMFWYRQDPGLGLRLIYFSYDVKMKEKGDIPEGYSVSREKKERFSLILESASTNQTSMYLCASSLRTASTDTQYFGPGTRLTVL.

The chain is built from TRBV3-1 and TRBJ1-2; the D is unclear. Germline values: CDR1 LGHDT, CDR2 YNNKEL (reference sequence). Trimming took off 5 bases at V and 10 bases at J, with 11 bases between the two ends. The CDR3 loop spans 11 amino acids. CDR3 amino acids: CASSYALHYTF. In DNA, the CDR3 is TGTGCCAGCAGCTACGCCCTGCACTACACCTTC.

This clonotype appeared a few times. The CDR3 sequence is CAIKIGQEGNTIYF. The CDR3 bases are TGTGCCATCAAGATAGGACAGGAGGGAAACACCATATATTTT. The chain recombines TRBV10-3 with TRBJ1-3; 7 bases match TRBD1. The V segment lost 7 bases and the J segment 4 bases; nucleotides outside the gene matches: 7. This CDR3 contains 14 residues. Germline V lookup: CDR1 ENHRY, CDR2 SYGVKD.

The chain combines TRBV19 with TRBJ2-3; 8 positions agree with TRBD1. V shed 6 bases, J shed 0 bases, and the junction held 14 bases outside the gene matches. Germline loops: CDR1 LNHDA, CDR2 SQIVND (reference sequence). The CDR3 runs to 18 residues. CDR3 sequence reads: CASSLDPTGVYSTDTQYF. CDR3 coding DNA: TGTGCCAGTAGCCTTGACCCGACAGGGGTCTATAGCACAGATACGCAGTATTTT. The entire variable domain, with the rest obtained from reference TRBV19 and TRBJ2-3, is as follows: DGGITQSPKYLFRKEGQNVTLSCEQNLNHDAMYWYRQDPGQGLRLIYYSQIVNDFQKGDIAEGYSVSREKKESFPLTVTSAQKNPTAFYLCASSLDPTGVYSTDTQYFGPGTRLTVL.

This clonotype has just a few counts. The chain has TRBV4-3 and TRBJ1-2, with D tentatively TRBD1 (6 bases). Germline V gene sequence: CDR1 LGHNA, CDR2 YSLEER. The V gene lost 4 bases and the J gene lost 12 bases, with 21 bases spanning the gap. CDR3 length: 14 residues. In DNA, the CDR3 is TGCGCCAGCAGCCCTCGGACAGCGGACGGAGAGAACACCTTC. Amino acids: CASSPRTADGENTF.

This clonotype was picked up many times. V usage is TRBV11-3 and J usage is TRBJ2-1, with D uncertain. Trimming stripped 1 base from V and 1 base from J, with 5 bases between. CDR1 is SGHNT and CDR2 is YENEEA in the germline V gene. This CDR3 contains 14 residues. This CDR3 is CASSLGVSYNEQFF. The CDR3 DNA reads as TGTGCCAGCAGCTTAGGGGTGTCCTACAATGAGCAGTTCTTC. The entire variable domain, with the rest obtained from reference TRBV11-3 and TRBJ2-1, is as follows: EAGVVQSPRYKIIEKKQPVAFWCNPISGHNTLYWYLQNLGQGPELLIRYENEEAVDDSQLPKDRFSAERLKGVDSTLKIQPAELGDSAVYLCASSLGVSYNEQFFGPGTRLTVL.

This clonotype was detected ten times or more. V usage is TRBV2 and J usage is TRBJ2-7, with TRBD1 identical over 9 bases. This CDR3 region has 14 residues. Per germline, CDR1 SNHLY and CDR2 FYNNEI. V shed 7 bases, J shed 6 bases, and the junction held 10 bases outside the gene matches. The CDR3 DNA follows: TGTGCCAGCACGACCTGGGACAGGGAGGGCGAGCAGTACTTC. Encoded protein: CASTTWDREGEQYF. The full variable domain, its missing parts supplied by reference TRBV2 and TRBJ2-7, is EPEVTQTPSHQVTQMGQEVILRCVPISNHLYFYWYRQILGQKVEFLVSFYNNEISEKSEIFDDQFSVERPDGSNFTLKIRSTKLEDSAMYFCASTTWDREGEQYFGPGTRLTVT.

There are a few counts of this clonotype. The chain couples TRBV6-2 or TRBV6-3 to TRBJ1-4; no definite D call. V lost 8 bases and J 6 bases, leaving 10 bases between the germline ends. The CDR3 is made up of 12 amino acids. CDR1 and CDR2 (germline): MNHEY, SVGEGT. The CDR3 loop is CASLSNDEKLFF. The CDR3 coding sequence is TGTGCCAGCCTAAGCAATGATGAAAAACTGTTTTTT.

The rearrangement links TRBV24-1 to TRBJ2-1; 13 bases agree with TRBD2. Germline V gene data show CDR1 as KGHDR and CDR2 as SFDVKD. V dropped 6 bases and J dropped 7; count of bases not matched to a gene: 11. The CDR3 contains 17 residues. The CDR3 protein is CATSSRRTSGSRNEQFF. Here the CDR3 DNA reads TGTGCCACCAGTTCCCGCCGGACTAGCGGGAGCAGGAATGAGCAGTTCTTC.

There are many counts of this clonotype. The chain carries TRBV12-3 or TRBV12-4 and TRBJ1-1; the D is unclear. The CDR3 runs 14 residues. Trimming cost V 6 bases and J 5 bases, with 16 bases left between them. CDR3 loop: CASRTLLLGTEAFF. DNA of the CDR3: TGTGCCAGCAGAACCCTACTCTTAGGAACTGAAGCTTTCTTT.

This clonotype was seen a few times. The chain uses TRBV5-5 and TRBJ2-2; 9 bases are a match to TRBD1. Germline CDR1 is SGHKS and CDR2 is YYEKEE (reference sequence). The CDR3 is 18 amino acids. The V gene end was trimmed by 4 bases and the J gene end by 6 bases; junction bases not matched to a gene: 16. Written as DNA, the CDR3 is TGTGCCAGCAGCCAAACTCTAACAGGGGGCCTGCTCCCCGGGGAGCTGTTTTTT. It encodes CASSQTLTGGLLPGELFF.

This sequence joins TRBV7-3 and TRBJ2-1; TRBD2 agrees at 10 bases. CDR1 is SGHTA, CDR2 FQGTGA, per germline. The CDR3 sequence is 17 residues long. V lost 5 bases, J lost 4 bases, and 11 bases stayed unmatched. The CDR3: CASSSLTGLAWYNEQFF. CDR3 DNA sequence: TGTGCCAGCAGCAGTCTCACGGGACTAGCGTGGTACAATGAGCAGTTCTTC.

J is TRBJ1-1 and V is TRBV25-1, with D uncertain. CDR3 length equals 13 residues. Germline V gene data show CDR1 as MGHDK and CDR2 as SYGVNS. V lost 2 bases, J lost 8 bases, and 12 bases lay in between. Written as DNA, the CDR3 is TGTGCCAGCAGTGAAGGGGAGTGGAAGGAAGCTTTCTTT. Translated: CASSEGEWKEAFF.

This clonotype came up many times. This chain uses TRBV3-1 with TRBJ1-5; D is unresolved. CDR3 length: 13 amino acids. CDR1 is LGHDT and CDR2 is YNNKEL in the germline V gene (reference sequence). The V and J ends lost 0 bases and 5 bases respectively, with 5 bases between them. CDR3 nucleotide sequence: TGTGCCAGCAGCCAAGACAGACATCAGCCCCAGCATTTT. Amino acid sequence: CASSQDRHQPQHF.

The chain joins TRBV15 to TRBJ1-1; 8 positions match TRBD1. With V trimmed by 5 bases and J by 1 base, 6 bases remained unmatched. The CDR3 is made up of 15 amino acids. From germline, CDR1 is LNHNV and CDR2 YYDKDF (reference sequence). CDR3 amino acids: CATSAQTGENTEAFF. For the CDR3, the DNA is TGTGCCACCAGCGCCCAGACAGGGGAGAACACTGAAGCTTTCTTT.

This clonotype appeared many times. The chain carries TRBV28 and TRBJ1-2, with 11 nucleotides matching TRBD1. CDR3 length: 15 residues. The germline gives CDR1 MDHEN, CDR2 SYDVKM. With 6 bases clipped from V and 4 bases from J, the junction kept 7 bases outside the gene matches. The CDR3 DNA sequence: TGTGCCAGCAGGCCCCCGGGACAGGGGGTCTATGGCTACACCTTC. Amino acids: CASRPPGQGVYGYTF.